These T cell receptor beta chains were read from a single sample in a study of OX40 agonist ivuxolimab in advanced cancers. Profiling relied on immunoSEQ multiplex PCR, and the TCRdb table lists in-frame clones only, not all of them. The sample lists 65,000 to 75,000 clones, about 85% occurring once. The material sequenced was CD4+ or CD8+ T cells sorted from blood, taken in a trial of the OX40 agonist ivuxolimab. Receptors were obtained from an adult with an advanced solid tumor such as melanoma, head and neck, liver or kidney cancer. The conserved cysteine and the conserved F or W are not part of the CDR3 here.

ASSWSQGYEQY	TRBV5-1	TRBJ2-7
ASSGGQPNTEAF	TRBV9	TRBJ1-1
ASSDPRGDNEQF	TRBV5-1	TRBJ2-1
AIRRSGQGETEAF	TRBV10-3	TRBJ1-1
ASSLASVLAGGPIYEQF	TRBV7-9	TRBJ2-1
ATSMRITDTQY	TRBV15	TRBJ2-3
ASSQGRTNEKLF	TRBV4-1	TRBJ1-4
ATTWGATSGANVLT	TRBV5-4	TRBJ2-6
ASRGLAGGKISEQF	TRBV6-6	TRBJ2-1
ASSVPGGAGETQY	TRBV9	TRBJ2-5
ASSLEKHTIY	TRBV18	TRBJ1-3
ASPSGEQY	TRBV6-4	TRBJ2-7
ASSSFGDSGYGYT	TRBV5-1	TRBJ1-2
ASSVATAGNEQF	TRBV9	TRBJ2-1
ASRAGALTQY	TRBV27	TRBJ2-3
ASSLPASGTYEQY	TRBV28	TRBJ2-7
ASSLSGKEDTQY	TRBV27	TRBJ2-3
ASSESGGRQPQH	TRBV10-2	TRBJ1-5
ALKDRANTEAF	TRBV6-1	TRBJ1-1
ASQLAGGNEQF	TRBV2	TRBJ2-1
ASSLQPITERHTEAF	TRBV5-1	TRBJ1-1
ASSEMSITEAF	TRBV6-1	TRBJ1-1
ASSYSLQYQETQY	TRBV6-5	TRBJ2-5
ASRSWASTDTQY	TRBV5-1	TRBJ2-3
ASTYSAHTYGYT	TRBV5-6	TRBJ1-2
ASSPWGTGGDTQY	TRBV19	TRBJ2-3
ASSLLSQGHYEQY	TRBV7-3	TRBJ2-7
ASRNGINTEAF	TRBV6-6	TRBJ1-1
ASSQDPAAGEKLF	TRBV4-2	TRBJ1-4
ASSLSGGAGELF	TRBV5-1	TRBJ2-2
ASSRTGLNEQF	TRBV10-1	TRBJ2-1
ASSRATSGTADTQY	TRBV4-2	TRBJ2-3
ASRYHTGLGSSTDTQY	TRBV5-1	TRBJ2-3
ASRRNPGEKLF	TRBV14	TRBJ1-4
ASRKDPGHPYQPQH	TRBV5-5	TRBJ1-5
ATGARGYEQY	TRBV15	TRBJ2-7
ATSRGEDTQY	TRBV15	TRBJ2-3
ASSPSAKGYEQY	TRBV6-5	TRBJ2-7
ASSMVGGDPYEQY	TRBV19	TRBJ2-7
ASSQARVSGYTDTQY	TRBV4-2	TRBJ2-3
ASSRSGSSYNEQF	TRBV19	TRBJ2-1